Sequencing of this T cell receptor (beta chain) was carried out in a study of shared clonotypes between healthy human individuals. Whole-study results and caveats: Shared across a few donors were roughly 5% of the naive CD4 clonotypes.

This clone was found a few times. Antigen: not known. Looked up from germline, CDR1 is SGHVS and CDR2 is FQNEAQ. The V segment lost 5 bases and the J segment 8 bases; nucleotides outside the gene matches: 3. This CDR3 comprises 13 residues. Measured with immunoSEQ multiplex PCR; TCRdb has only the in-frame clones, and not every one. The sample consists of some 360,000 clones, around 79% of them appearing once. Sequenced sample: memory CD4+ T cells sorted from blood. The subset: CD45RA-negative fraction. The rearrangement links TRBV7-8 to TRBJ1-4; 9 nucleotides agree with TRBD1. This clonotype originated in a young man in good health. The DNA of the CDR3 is TGTGCCAGCAGCCGGGACAGGGACGAAAAACTGTTTTTT. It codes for CASSRDRDEKLFF.